A selection of T cell receptor beta chains follows, all from one sample in a study of T cell repertoires in cytomegalovirus infection. MiXCR, applied by TCRdb to the reads, yields one record per CDR3 protein. The table lists nearly 550,000 distinct CDR3 sequences, approximately 16% of them singletons. Material for sequencing was CD8+ T cells from PBMCs. The receptors here all came from a human donor in good health (CMV status not recorded). Some clones in this sample may be carry-over from other donors' samples. The CDR3 runs from the conserved cysteine through the conserved F or W. D genes are given only for firm matches. A row's size may be missing; if present it is once, few, many or a size class.

v_call	j_call	clone_size	d_call	cdr3_nt	cdr3_aa
TRBV5-6	TRBJ2-7	few	-	TGTGCCAGCAGCTCGGACAGCTTCTCCTACGAGCAGTACTTC	CASSSDSFSYEQYF
TRBV6-1	TRBJ1-1	many	TRBD1	TGTGCCAGCAGGAGCGACAGGGGGATGGAAGCTTTCTTT	CASRSDRGMEAFF
TRBV19	TRBJ1-1	few	-	TGTGCCAGTAGGGGCAGGAACACTGAAGCTTTCTTT	CASRGRNTEAFF
TRBV10-3	TRBJ2-7	-	-	TGTGCCATCAAATGGGAGTGGGAGAGCTACGAGCAGTACTTC	CAIKWEWESYEQYF
TRBV5-6	TRBJ2-2	few	TRBD1	TGTGCCAGCAGCTTTCTGACAGGGCCAAACACCGGGGAGCTGTTTTTT	CASSFLTGPNTGELFF
TRBV6-1	TRBJ2-5	many	-	TGTGCCAGCAGCTCCGCGGCGGGACGCCTAGTGACCCAGTACTTC	CASSSAAGRLVTQYF
TRBV7-8	TRBJ2-7	many	-	TGTGCCAGCAGGAACCCGTACGAGCAGTACTTC	CASRNPYEQYF
TRBV5-1	TRBJ2-3	-	TRBD2	TGCGCCAGCAGCCACGGGACTAAGGATACGCAGTATTTT	CASSHGTKDTQYF
TRBV28	TRBJ2-2	many	-	TGTGCCAGCAGAACTCCGGGACCCGGGACCGGGGAGCTGTTTTTT	CASRTPGPGTGELFF
TRBV6-5	TRBJ1-2	-	TRBD1	TGTGCCAGCAGGGCTGAAGACAGGGCGAGAGGCTACACCTTC	CASRAEDRARGYTF
TRBV12-3/TRBV12-4	TRBJ2-2	-	-	TGTGCCAGCAGACTAGCCCCTGACCCCGGGGAGCTGTTTTTT	CASRLAPDPGELFF
TRBV5-6	TRBJ2-5	-	TRBD2	TGTGCCAGCAGCTTGCCGGGACTAGCGATGGAGACCCAGTACTTC	CASSLPGLAMETQYF
TRBV7-3	TRBJ2-1	many	-	TGTGCCAGCAGCTTAGGTGGCGATGAGCAGTTCTTC	CASSLGGDEQFF
TRBV29-1	TRBJ2-1	few	TRBD2	TGCAGCGTCCCGTGGGGGGGACATGAGCAGTTCTTC	CSVPWGGHEQFF
TRBV9	TRBJ1-1	few	TRBD1	TGTGCCAGCAGCGTAGGGGGCAGGGGGCAGGATGGCACTGAAGCTTTCTTT	CASSVGGRGQDGTEAFF
TRBV19	TRBJ2-7	few	TRBD1	TGTGCCAGTAGATCAGACAGGGGCGTTTACGAGCAGTACTTC	CASRSDRGVYEQYF
TRBV6-1	TRBJ2-3	many	-	TGTGCCAGCACCGCCCGTTTGGGGGATACGCAGTATTTT	CASTARLGDTQYF
TRBV6-5	TRBJ2-7	-	-	TGTGCCAGCAGTTACCTAAGAGGTGTCGAGCAGTACTTC	CASSYLRGVEQYF
TRBV15	TRBJ1-1	few	-	TGTGCCACCAGCAGAGATGGGGAGGGGGAGGTTGAAGCTTTCTTT	CATSRDGEGEVEAFF
TRBV7-8	TRBJ2-5	many	TRBD2	TGTGCCAGCAGCTTATCTCAGGGAGGGGAGACCCAGTACTTC	CASSLSQGGETQYF
TRBV20-1	TRBJ1-5	few	-	TGCAGTGCTAGGCGGCTGAATCAGCCCCAGCATTTT	CSARRLNQPQHF
TRBV5-1	TRBJ2-5	-	-	TGCGCCAGCAGTTTTCTTGGAGGGGAGCGCCAAGAGACCCAGTACTTC	CASSFLGGERQETQYF
TRBV27	TRBJ2-7	-	TRBD1	TGTGCCAGCAGTTTGACAGGGGAAGACTCCTACGAGCAGTACTTC	CASSLTGEDSYEQYF
TRBV20-1	TRBJ1-2	-	TRBD1	TGCAGTGCTGGTGACAGGGGCTCCTATGGCTACACCTTC	CSAGDRGSYGYTF
TRBV11-2	TRBJ2-7	many	-	TGTGCCAGCAGCTTTTCGACAGTCCGGTACGAGCAGTACTTC	CASSFSTVRYEQYF